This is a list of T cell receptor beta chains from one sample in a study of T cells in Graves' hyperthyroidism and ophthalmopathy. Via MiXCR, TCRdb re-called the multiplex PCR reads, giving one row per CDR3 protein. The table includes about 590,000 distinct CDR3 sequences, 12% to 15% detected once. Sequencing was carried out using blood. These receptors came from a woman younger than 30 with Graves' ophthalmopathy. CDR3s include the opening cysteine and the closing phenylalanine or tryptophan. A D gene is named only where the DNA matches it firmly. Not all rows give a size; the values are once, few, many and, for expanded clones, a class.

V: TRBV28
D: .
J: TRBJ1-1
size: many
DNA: TGTGCCAGCAGTTTATCCCCAGGGGTAAAAACTGAAGCTTTCTTT
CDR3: CASSLSPGVKTEAFF

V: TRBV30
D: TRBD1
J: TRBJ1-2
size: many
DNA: TGTGCCTGGAGCGGCAGGGGGCAGTATGGCTACACCTTC
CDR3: CAWSGRGQYGYTF

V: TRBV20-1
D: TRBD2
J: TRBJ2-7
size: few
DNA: TGCAGTGCTAAGGGCGGGAGGACCTACGAGCAGTACTTC
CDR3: CSAKGGRTYEQYF

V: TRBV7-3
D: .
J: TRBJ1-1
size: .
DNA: TGTGCCAGCAGCTTACAGAGTTCGAACACTGAAGCTTTCTTT
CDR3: CASSLQSSNTEAFF

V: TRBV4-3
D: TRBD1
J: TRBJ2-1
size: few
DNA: TGCGCCAGCAGCCATGACAGGGTCTCCTACAATGAGCAGTTCTTC
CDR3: CASSHDRVSYNEQFF

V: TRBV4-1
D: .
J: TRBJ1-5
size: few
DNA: TGCGCCAGCAGCCAACGGGGCCTAAGCAATCAGCCCCAGCATTTT
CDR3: CASSQRGLSNQPQHF

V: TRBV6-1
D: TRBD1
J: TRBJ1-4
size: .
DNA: TGTGCCAGCAGTGAATGGACAGGAAATGAAAAACTGTCTTTT
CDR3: CASSEWTGNEKLSF

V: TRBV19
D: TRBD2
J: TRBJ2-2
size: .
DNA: TGTGCCAGTAGTCTCCCGGGGGCTAGCGGGCTGAACACCGGGGAGCTGTTTTTT
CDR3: CASSLPGASGLNTGELFF

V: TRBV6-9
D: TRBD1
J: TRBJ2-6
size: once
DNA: TGTGCCAGCAGTGTGACAGGGGGCGCTGGGGCCAACGTCCTGACTTTC
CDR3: CASSVTGGAGANVLTF

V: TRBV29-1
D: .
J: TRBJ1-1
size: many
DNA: TGCAGCGTTGGAAACAGGGTGAGAACTGAAGCTTTCTTT
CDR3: CSVGNRVRTEAFF

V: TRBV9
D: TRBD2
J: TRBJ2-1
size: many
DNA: TGTGCCAGCAGCGTAGAGCAGCGGGGTACCTACAATGAGCAGTTCTTC
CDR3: CASSVEQRGTYNEQFF

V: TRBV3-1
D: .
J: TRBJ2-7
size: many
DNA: TGTGCCAGCAGCCGCTACACACAGGCCTCCTACGAGCAGTACTTC
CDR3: CASSRYTQASYEQYF

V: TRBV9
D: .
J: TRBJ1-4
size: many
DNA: TGTGCCAGCAGCGTCCGGGACATCCTTTCTTGGGGTGAAAAACTGTTTTTT
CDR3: CASSVRDILSWGEKLFF

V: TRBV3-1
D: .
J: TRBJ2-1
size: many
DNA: TGTGCCAGCAGTCCCGAGACTATGTCATCGGCTGAGCAGTTCTTC
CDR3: CASSPETMSSAEQFF

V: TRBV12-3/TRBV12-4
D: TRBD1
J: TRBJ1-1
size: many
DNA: TGTGCCAGCAGTTTAGGGACAGGGGTAACTGAAGCTTTCTTT
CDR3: CASSLGTGVTEAFF

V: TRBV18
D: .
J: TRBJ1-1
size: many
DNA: TGTGCCAGCTCACCACCAGTCGGGCAGGGGCGTGAAGCTTTCTTT
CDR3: CASSPPVGQGREAFF

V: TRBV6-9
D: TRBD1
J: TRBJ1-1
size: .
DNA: TGTGCCAGCAGTTCTGGGACAGGGCGAGCGAACACTGAAGCTTTCTTT
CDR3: CASSSGTGRANTEAFF

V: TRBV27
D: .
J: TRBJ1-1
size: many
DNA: TGTGCCAGCAGTTTATGGGGCGAGGCGTACACTGAAGCTTTCTTT
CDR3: CASSLWGEAYTEAFF